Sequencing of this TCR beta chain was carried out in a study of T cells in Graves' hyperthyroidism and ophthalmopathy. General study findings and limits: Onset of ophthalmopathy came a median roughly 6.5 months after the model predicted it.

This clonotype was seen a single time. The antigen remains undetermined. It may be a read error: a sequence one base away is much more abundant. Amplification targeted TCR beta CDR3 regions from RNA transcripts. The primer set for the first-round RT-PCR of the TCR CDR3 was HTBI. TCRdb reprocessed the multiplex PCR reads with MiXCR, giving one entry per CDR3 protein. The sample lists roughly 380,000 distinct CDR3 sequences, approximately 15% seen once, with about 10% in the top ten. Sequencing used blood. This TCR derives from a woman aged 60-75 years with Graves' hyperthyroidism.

The CDR3 loop reads CASSHGGGLCEQYF. CDR3 nucleotides: TGTGCCAGCAGCCACGGGGGGGGCCTATGCGAGCAGTACTTC. The chain has TRBV3-1 and TRBJ2-7; 8 bases agree with TRBD2. The CDR3 totals 14 residues. J gave up 6 bases and V 3 bases, and 7 bases lay outside the gene matches. CDR1 is LGHDT and CDR2 is YNNKEL in the germline V gene (reference sequence).